Below, one T cell receptor (beta chain) is given with its context. What this receptor recognizes is not known. Nothing much larger sits one base from this clone, and base qualities are not available. Donors were a few dozen systemically healthy Caucasian individuals from Russia aged 6 to 90 years. Each donor gave about 9.2 milliliters of peripheral blood, drawn into EDTA-treated Vacutainer tubes. Ficoll-Paque density-gradient centrifugation was used to isolate PBMCs, with at least 7 million obtained per sample. Trizol reagent was used to extract total RNA from the PBMCs, yielding at least 5 micrograms per sample. For every donor, an aliquot of PBMCs went through flow cytometry to measure the percentages of naive CD45RAhigh/CD27high T cells. The sample comes from a study of blood T cells in healthy people across ages (dated by TCRdb to between 2015 and 2017). With regard to the full study: In model experiments, roughly one uniquely barcoded TCR beta cDNA molecule per two T cells was captured by template switching. The donors were split into four age groups: young (average around 15 years), middle-aged (about 40), aged (roughly 68) and long-lived (over 75). The study measured age-related changes in TCR beta repertoire diversity using deep sequencing normalized with unique cDNA molecular identifiers. For two donors (one aged 18 to 29 and one aged 80 or older), the study analyzed two additional independent replicas of 1 million unique cDNA reads from the same blood draw.

Overall study results and their limits: Observed TCR beta diversity correlated strongly with the percentage of naive T cells measured by flow cytometry. Since profiling was done on bulk unsorted PBMCs, naive and antigen-experienced compartments could not be conclusively compared. The CMV infection status of donors was not known, potentially confounding age-related changes in expanded clonotypes. Compared with the aged group, more naive CD4+ T cells, fewer expanded clones and increased TCR diversity were shown by the long-lived group, suggesting age selection. Estimates of total diversity from one million sequenced T cells were regarded as lower bounds and underestimates. As age increased, observed TCR beta diversity per million T cells dropped in a roughly linear way, and a significant reduction was already evident by age about 40.

Receptor amplification or capture employed 5' RACE. The run used an Illumina HiSeq 2500. The second PCR ran for about 7 to 11 cycles and used a J-beta primer mix along with a sample-barcoded 5' primer. A unique molecular identifier was introduced onto each TCR beta cDNA molecule by a template-switch 5' adaptor carrying 12 random nucleotides. At least 2.5 million CDR3-containing paired-end reads were obtained from each sample. The Mint cDNA synthesis kit, primed by a TRBC-specific oligonucleotide, was used to synthesize first-strand cDNA from all RNA. After uracil-DNA glycosylase treatment, a first 18-cycle PCR used universal primers M1SS and BC2_uni_R on all cDNA. The study's own analysis went as follows. Normalization of each sample was performed by random selection of 1 million high-quality reads, each carrying a distinct molecular identifier. Instead of being binned into consensus sequences, reads with shared molecular identifiers were discarded. MiTCR, set to a Q25 quality threshold and the strictest error-elimination algorithm, was used for CDR3 identification, clonotype clustering and error correction. Lower-bound total TCR beta diversity was estimated with a nonparametric unseen species model using Euler transformation. The public sequencing data were trimmed at Q25 with fastp and processed into clonotypes with MiXCR by TCRdb, which kept only in-frame beta chains. CDR3 protein sequences are deduplicated, and each keeps its most common genes and DNA. The V and J calls come from TCRdb's annotation, not from the publication. The sample contains 700,000 to 900,000 distinct CDR3 sequences, roughly 26% of them found a single time. Around 3% of the sample comes from the top ten.

V loses 6 bases, J loses 1 base, and the germline ends lie 12 bases apart. According to the germline V gene (reference sequence), CDR1 reads DFQATT and CDR2 reads SNEGSKA. The CDR3 numbers 13 residues from cysteine through phenylalanine. Only the CDR3 part of the read is kept: 39 bases, read in frame from the first base. These data are also associated with another study on T cells of mothers and their children. As described in the second report: Donors were nine systemically healthy Caucasian individuals: three mothers and their six children. cDNA synthesis used all of the extracted RNA, with roughly 1.6 ug of RNA in each 15 ul reaction. In the second PCR, the M1S primer added sample barcodes and 2-4 random nucleotides. Each mother yielded over 8.5 million TCR beta CDR3 reads and each child 2.5 million to 3 million reads. Thymic selection shapes the output of TCR recombination in a similar way in related and unrelated pairs, and inherited differences have a minor effect. Normalized repertoire overlap was always slightly but never significantly higher in related than unrelated mother-child pairs. No persistent microchimeric T cell clones were found, with a detection sensitivity of 80 to 100 clones per million clonotypes. Deep NGS was used in the study to compare the TCR beta repertoires of mothers and children and to look for features that separate related mother-child pairs from unrelated individuals. Mothers averaged about 37 +/- 4 years of age and children averaged approximately 12 +/- 4 years. After adapters were ligated using NEBNext reagents, the libraries underwent 100+100 nt paired-end sequencing on an Illumina HiSeq 2000. To avoid cross-contamination, the mother libraries and the child libraries were prepared a month apart and sequenced in separate runs. For each donor, between roughly 500,000 and 2,300,000 distinct TCR beta clonotypes were identified. Naive TCR beta clonotypes were estimated from low-frequency clonotypes matched to each donor's FACS-determined naive share, without sorting.

Sequenced material: blood. This clonotype originated in a boy aged 5-17 years in good health. This sequence uses TRBV20-1 and TRBJ2-5; 6 matching bases give a weak D call of TRBD1. The DNA sequence is as follows: TGCAGTGCGGTGGACAGCCTCCAAGAGACCCAGTACTTC. It is translated as CSAVDSLQETQYF.